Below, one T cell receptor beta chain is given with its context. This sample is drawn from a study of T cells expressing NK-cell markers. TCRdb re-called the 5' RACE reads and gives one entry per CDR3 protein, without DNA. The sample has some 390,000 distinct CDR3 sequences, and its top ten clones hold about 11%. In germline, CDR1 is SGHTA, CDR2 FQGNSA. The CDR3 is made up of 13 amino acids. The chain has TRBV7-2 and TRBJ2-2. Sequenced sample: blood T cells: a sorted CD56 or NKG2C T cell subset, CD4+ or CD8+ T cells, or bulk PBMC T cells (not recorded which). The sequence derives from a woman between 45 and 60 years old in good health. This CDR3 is CASSLMGSGELFF.